This T cell receptor beta chain is from a study of blood T cell repertoires in COVID-19. Study in general: Samples taken during acute and convalescent COVID-19 were collected in the United States, Italy and Spain.

Clones were sequenced by immunoSEQ multiplex PCR, and TCRdb holds only the in-frame ones, with some missing. The data contain roughly 66,000 clones, 80% to 85% of them singletons. The CDR3 covers 11 residues. The V end lost 3 bases, the J end lost 9 bases, and 8 bases lay between the germline ends. This chain uses TRBV12-3 or TRBV12-4 with TRBJ1-2; tentative D call: TRBD1 (6 bases). The sample comprised peripheral blood. The sequence was collected from a woman aged 55-69 years with acute or convalescent COVID-19. CDR3 nucleotides: TGTGCCAGCAGTTTGGGGGGGCGCTACACCTTC. It specifies CASSLGGRYTF.